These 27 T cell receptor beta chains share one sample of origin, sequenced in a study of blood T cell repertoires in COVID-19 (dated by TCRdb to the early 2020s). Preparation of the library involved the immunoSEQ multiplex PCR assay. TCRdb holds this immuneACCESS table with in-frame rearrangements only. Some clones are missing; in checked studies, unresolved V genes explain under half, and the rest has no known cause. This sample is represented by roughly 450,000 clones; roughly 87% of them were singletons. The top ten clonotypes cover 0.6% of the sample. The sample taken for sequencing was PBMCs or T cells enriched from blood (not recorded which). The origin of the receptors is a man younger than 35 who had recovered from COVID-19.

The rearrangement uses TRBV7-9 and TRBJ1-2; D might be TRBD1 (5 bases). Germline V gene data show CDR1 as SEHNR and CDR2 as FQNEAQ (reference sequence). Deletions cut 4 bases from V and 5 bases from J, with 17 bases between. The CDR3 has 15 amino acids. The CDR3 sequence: CASSSGFISGYGYTF. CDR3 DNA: TGTGCCAGCAGCTCAGGGTTCATTTCAGGATATGGCTACACCTTC.

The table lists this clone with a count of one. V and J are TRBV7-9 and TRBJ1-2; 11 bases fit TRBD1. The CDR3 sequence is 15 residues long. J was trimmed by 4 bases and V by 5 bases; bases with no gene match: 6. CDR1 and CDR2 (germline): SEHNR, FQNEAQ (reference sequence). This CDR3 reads CASSPGTGGGYGYTF. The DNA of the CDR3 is TGTGCCAGCAGCCCGGGGACAGGGGGTGGCTATGGCTACACCTTC.

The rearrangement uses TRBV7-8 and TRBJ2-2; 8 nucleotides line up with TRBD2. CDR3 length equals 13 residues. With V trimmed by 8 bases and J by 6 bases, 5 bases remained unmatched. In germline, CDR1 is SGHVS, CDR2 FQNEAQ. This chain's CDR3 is CASWREVPGELFF. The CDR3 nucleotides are TGTGCCAGCTGGCGGGAGGTCCCCGGGGAGCTGTTTTTT.

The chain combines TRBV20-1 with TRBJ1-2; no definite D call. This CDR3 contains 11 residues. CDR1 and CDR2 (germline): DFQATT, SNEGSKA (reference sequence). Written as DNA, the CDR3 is TGCAGCATCCGGGAAATCTATGGCTACACCTTC. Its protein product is CSIREIYGYTF.

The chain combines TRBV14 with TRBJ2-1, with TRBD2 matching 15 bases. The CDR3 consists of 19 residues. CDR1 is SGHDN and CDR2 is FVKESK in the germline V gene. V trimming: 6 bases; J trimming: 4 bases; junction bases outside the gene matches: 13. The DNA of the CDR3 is TGTGCCAGCAGTTTCGGACTAGCGGGAGGGCCAATAGGATACAATGAGCAGTTCTTC. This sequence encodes CASSFGLAGGPIGYNEQFF.

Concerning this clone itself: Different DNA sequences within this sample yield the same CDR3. The CDR3 sequence: CASSPGRSSYNEQFF. CDR3 bases: TGTGCCAGCAGCCCAGGGAGGAGCTCCTACAATGAGCAGTTCTTC. The chain recombines TRBV5-4 with TRBJ2-1, with D possibly being TRBD2 (6 bases). CDR1 and CDR2 (germline): SGHNT, YYREEE (reference sequence). Trimming pared 4 bases from V and 0 bases from J, leaving 11 bases between. The CDR3 totals 15 residues.

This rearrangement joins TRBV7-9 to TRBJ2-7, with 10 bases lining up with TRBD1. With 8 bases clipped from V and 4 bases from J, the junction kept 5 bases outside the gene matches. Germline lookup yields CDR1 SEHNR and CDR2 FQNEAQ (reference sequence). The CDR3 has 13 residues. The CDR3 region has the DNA TGTGCCAGCGGTGGGACAGGGGAATACGAGCAGTACTTC. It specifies CASGGTGEYEQYF.

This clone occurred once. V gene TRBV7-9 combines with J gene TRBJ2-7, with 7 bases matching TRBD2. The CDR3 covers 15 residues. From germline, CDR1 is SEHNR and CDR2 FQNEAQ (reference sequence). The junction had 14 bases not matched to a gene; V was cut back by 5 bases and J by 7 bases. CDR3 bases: TGTGCCAGCAGCCAACTTGGAGGCGGGAGACGGGAGCAGTACTTC. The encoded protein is CASSQLGGGRREQYF.

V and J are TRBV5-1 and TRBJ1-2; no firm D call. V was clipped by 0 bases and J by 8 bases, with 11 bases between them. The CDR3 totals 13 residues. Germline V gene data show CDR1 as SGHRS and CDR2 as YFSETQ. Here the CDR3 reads CASSLALGEGYTF. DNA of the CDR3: TGCGCCAGCAGCTTGGCGCTCGGGGAAGGCTACACCTTC.

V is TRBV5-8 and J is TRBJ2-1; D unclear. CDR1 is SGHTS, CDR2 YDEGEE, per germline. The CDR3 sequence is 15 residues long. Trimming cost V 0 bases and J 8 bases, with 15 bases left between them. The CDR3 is CASSLGQSFIDEQFF. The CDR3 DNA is TGTGCCAGCAGCTTGGGGCAGTCGTTCATCGATGAGCAGTTCTTC. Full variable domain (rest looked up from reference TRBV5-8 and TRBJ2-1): EAGVTQSPTHLIKTRGQQATLRCSPISGHTSVYWYQQALGLGLQFLLWYDEGEERNRGNFPPRFSGRQFPNYSSELNVNALELEDSALYLCASSLGQSFIDEQFFGPGTRLTVL.

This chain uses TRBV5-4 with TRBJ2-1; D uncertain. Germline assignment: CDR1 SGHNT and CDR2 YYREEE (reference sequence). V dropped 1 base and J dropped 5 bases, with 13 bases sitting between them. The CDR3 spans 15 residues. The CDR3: CASSLLATRHNEQFF. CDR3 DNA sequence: TGTGCCAGCAGCTTGTTAGCTACGCGGCACAATGAGCAGTTCTTC.

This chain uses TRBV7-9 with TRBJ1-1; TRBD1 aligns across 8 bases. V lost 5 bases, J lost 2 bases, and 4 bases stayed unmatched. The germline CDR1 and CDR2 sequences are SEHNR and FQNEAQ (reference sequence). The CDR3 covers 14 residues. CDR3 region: CASSRQGINTEAFF. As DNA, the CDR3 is TGTGCCAGCAGCCGACAGGGGATAAACACTGAAGCTTTCTTT.

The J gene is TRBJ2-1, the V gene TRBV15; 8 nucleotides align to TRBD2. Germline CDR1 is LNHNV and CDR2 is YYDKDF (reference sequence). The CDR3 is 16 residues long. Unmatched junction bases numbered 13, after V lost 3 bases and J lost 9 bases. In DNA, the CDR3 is TGTGCCACCAGCAGCGAAGAGACTAGCGCGGGGGGTGAGCAGTTCTTC. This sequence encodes CATSSEETSAGGEQFF.

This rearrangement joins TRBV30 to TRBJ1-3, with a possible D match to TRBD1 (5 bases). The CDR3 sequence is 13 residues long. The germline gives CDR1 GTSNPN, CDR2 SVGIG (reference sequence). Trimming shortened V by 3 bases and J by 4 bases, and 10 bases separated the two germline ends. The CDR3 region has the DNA TGTGCCTGGAGCCAGGGATCCGGAAACACCATATATTTT. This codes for CAWSQGSGNTIYF.

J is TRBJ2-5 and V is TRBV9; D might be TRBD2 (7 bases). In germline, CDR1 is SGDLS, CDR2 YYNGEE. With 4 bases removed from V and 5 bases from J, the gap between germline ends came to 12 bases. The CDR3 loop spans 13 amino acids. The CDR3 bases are TGTGCCAGCAGCTCGGGGGGCGGTGAGACCCAGTACTTC. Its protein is CASSSGGGETQYF.

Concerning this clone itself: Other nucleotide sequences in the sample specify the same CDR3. The CDR3 is CASSFGRSYEQYF. The CDR3 DNA reads TGTGCCAGCAGTTTCGGGAGGTCCTACGAGCAGTACTTC. The chain combines TRBV27 with TRBJ2-7, with 7 bases aligning to TRBD2. Unmatched junction bases numbered 0, after V lost 3 bases and J lost 1 base. CDR1 is MNHEY, CDR2 SMNVEV, per germline (reference sequence). The CDR3 totals 13 residues.

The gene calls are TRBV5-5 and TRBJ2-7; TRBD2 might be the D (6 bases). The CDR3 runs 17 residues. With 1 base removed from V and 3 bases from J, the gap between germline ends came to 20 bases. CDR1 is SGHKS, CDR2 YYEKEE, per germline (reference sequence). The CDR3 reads CASSLSAGFVRGYEQYF. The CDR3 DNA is TGTGCCAGCAGCTTGAGCGCGGGATTTGTGAGAGGCTACGAGCAGTACTTC.

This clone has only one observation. CDR3 in amino acids: CASSRRGAAEAFF. As DNA, the CDR3 is TGTGCCAGCAGCCGTCGAGGAGCCGCTGAAGCTTTCTTT. The chain carries TRBV27 and TRBJ1-1; D remains ambiguous. The CDR3 is 13 amino acids. The V gene lost 6 bases and the J gene lost 6 bases, with 14 bases spanning the gap. The V gene's germline CDR1 is MNHEY and CDR2 SMNVEV (reference sequence).

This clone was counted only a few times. The CDR3 reads CASSWGGSDGLSEAFF. CDR3 DNA: TGCGCCAGCAGCTGGGGGGGATCGGACGGCCTCTCTGAAGCTTTCTTT. This chain uses TRBV5-1 with TRBJ1-1; TRBD1 might be the D (5 bases). The CDR3 is made up of 16 amino acids. Between the trimmed V and J ends, which lost 3 bases and 6 bases, there was a span of 21 bases. The V gene's germline CDR1 is SGHRS and CDR2 YFSETQ.

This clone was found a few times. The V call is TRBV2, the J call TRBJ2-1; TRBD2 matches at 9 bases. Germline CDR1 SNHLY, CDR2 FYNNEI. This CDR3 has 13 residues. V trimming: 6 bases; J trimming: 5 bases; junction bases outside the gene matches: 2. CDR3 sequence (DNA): TGTGCCAGCAGGGGCGGGGGGGACAATGAGCAGTTCTTC. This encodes CASRGGGDNEQFF.

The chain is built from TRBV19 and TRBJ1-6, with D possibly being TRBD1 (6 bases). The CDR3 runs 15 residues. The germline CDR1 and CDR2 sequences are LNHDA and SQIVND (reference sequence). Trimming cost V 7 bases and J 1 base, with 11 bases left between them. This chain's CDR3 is CASTEQGSYNSPLHF. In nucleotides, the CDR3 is TGTGCCAGTACCGAACAGGGATCCTATAATTCACCCCTCCACTTT.

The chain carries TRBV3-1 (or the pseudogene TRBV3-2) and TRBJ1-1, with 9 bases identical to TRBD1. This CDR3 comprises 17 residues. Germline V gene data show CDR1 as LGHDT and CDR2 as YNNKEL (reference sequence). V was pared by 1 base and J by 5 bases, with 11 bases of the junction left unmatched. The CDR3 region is CASSQGLGRDRETEAFF. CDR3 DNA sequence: TGTGCCAGCAGCCAAGGACTCGGGAGGGACAGGGAGACTGAAGCTTTCTTT.

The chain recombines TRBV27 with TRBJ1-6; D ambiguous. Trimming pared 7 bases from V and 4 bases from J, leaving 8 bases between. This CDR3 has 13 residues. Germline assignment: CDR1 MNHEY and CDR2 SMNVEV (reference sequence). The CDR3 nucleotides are TGTGCCAGCATGAGGCGGTATAATTCACCCCTCCACTTT. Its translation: CASMRRYNSPLHF.

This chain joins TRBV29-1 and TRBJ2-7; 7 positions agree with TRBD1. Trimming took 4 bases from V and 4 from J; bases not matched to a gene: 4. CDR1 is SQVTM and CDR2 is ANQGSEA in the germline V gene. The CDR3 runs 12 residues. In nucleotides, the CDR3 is TGCAGCGTTGGGGACAGCGAATACGAGCAGTACTTC. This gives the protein CSVGDSEYEQYF.

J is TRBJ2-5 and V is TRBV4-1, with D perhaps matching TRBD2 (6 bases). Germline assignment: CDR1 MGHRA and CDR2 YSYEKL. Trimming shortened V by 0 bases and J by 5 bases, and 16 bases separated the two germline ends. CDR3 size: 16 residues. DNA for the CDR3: TGCGCCAGCAGCCAAGATCCCTTAGCGGCGGCTGAGACCCAGTACTTC. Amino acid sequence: CASSQDPLAAAETQYF.

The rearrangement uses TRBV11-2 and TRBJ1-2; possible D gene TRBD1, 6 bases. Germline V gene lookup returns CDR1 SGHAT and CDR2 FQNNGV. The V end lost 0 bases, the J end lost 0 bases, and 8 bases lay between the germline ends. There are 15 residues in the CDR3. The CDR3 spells CASSLEGGPNYGYTF. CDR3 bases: TGTGCCAGCAGCTTAGAGGGGGGGCCTAACTATGGCTACACCTTC.

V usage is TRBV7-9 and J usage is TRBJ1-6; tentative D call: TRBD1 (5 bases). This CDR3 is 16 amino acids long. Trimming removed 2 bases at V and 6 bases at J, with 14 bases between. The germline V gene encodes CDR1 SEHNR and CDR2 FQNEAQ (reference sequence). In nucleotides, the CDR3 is TGTGCCAGCAGCTTAAGGGAGGCCGGGGGTAATTCACCCCTCCACTTT. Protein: CASSLREAGGNSPLHF. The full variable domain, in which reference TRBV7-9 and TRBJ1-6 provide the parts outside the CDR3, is DTGVSQNPRHKITKRGQNVTFRCDPISEHNRLYWYRQTLGQGPEFLTYFQNEAQLEKSRLLSDRFSAERPKGSFSTLEIQRTEQGDSAMYLCASSLREAGGNSPLHFGNGTRLTVT.